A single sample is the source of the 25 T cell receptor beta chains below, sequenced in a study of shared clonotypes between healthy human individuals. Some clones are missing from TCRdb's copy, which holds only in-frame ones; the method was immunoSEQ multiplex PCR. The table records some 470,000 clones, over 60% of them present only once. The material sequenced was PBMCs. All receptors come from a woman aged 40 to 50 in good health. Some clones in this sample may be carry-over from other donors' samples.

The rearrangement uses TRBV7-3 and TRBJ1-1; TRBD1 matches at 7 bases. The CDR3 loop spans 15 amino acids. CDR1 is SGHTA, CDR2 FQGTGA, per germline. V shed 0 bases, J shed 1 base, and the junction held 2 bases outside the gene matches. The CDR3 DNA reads TGTGCCAGCAGCTTAACAGGGACAGAGAACACTGAAGCTTTCTTT. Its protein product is CASSLTGTENTEAFF. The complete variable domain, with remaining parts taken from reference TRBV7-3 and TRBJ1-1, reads GAGVSQTPSNKVTEKGKYVELRCDPISGHTALYWYRQSLGQGPEFLIYFQGTGAADDSGLPNDRFFAVRPEGSVSTLKIQRTERGDSAVYLCASSLTGTENTEAFFGQGTRLTVV.

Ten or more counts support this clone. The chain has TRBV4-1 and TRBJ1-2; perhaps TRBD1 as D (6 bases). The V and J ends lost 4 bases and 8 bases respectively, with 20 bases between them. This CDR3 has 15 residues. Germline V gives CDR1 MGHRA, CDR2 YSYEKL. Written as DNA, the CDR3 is TGCGCCAGCAGCCCCCCGGCGGGGGGGGCAGGGGGCTACACCTTC. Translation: CASSPPAGGAGGYTF.

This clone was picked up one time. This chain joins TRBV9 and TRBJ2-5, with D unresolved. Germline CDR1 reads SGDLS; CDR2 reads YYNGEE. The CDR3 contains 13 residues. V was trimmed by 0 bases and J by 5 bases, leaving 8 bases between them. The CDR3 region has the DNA TGTGCCAGCAGCGTAGATAGTGGGGAGACCCAGTACTTC. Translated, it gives CASSVDSGETQYF.

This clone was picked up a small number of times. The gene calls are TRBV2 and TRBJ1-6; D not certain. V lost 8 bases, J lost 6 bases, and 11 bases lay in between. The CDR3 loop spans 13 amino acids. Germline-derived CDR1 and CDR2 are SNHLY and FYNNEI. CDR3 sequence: CASLMSRNSPLHF. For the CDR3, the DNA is TGTGCCAGCCTCATGTCCCGTAATTCACCCCTCCACTTT.

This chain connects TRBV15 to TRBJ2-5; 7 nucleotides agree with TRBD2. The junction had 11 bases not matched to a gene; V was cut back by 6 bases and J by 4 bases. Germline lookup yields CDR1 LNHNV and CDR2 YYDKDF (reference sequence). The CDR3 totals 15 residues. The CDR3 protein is CATSPGRAGGETQYF. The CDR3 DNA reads TGTGCCACCAGTCCAGGGAGGGCCGGAGGAGAGACCCAGTACTTC.

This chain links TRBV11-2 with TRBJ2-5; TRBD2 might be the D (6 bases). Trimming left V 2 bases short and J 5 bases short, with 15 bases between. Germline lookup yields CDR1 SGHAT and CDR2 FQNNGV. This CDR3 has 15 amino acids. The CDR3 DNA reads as TGTGCCAGCAGCTTACGCGGGGCAGAAGGGGAGACCCAGTACTTC. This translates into CASSLRGAEGETQYF.

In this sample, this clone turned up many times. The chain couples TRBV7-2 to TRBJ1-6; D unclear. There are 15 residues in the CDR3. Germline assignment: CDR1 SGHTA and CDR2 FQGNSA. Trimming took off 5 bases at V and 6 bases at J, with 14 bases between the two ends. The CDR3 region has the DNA TGTGCCAGCAGCCTTCCCCGACGGGGTAATTCACCCCTCCACTTT. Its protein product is CASSLPRRGNSPLHF.

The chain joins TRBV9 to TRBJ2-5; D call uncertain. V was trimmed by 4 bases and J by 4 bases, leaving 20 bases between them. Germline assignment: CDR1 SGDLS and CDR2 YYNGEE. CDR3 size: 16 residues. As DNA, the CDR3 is TGTGCCAGCAGCTCGACACCATACACCCGGCGAGAGACCCAGTACTTC. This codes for CASSSTPYTRRETQYF.

CDR3 protein: CASSLTGLVGTDTQYF. Here the CDR3 DNA reads TGTGCCAGCAGTCTGACAGGGTTGGTGGGCACAGATACGCAGTATTTT. V usage is TRBV28 and J usage is TRBJ2-3, with 7 bases fitting TRBD1. The V segment lost 5 bases and the J segment 1 base; nucleotides outside the gene matches: 9. Germline V gives CDR1 MDHEN, CDR2 SYDVKM. The CDR3 loop spans 16 amino acids. Filled out from reference TRBV28 and TRBJ2-3, the complete variable domain reads DVKVTQSSRYLVKRTGEKVFLECVQDMDHENMFWYRQDPGLGLRLIYFSYDVKMKEKGDIPEGYSVSREKKERFSLILESASTNQTSMYLCASSLTGLVGTDTQYFGPGTRLTVL.

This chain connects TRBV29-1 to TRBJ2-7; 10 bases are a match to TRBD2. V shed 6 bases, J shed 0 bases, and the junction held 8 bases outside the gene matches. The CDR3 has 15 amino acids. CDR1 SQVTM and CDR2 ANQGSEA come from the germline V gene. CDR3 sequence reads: CSVTRPSGSSYEQYF. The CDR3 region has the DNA TGCAGCGTCACAAGACCTAGCGGGAGCTCCTACGAGCAGTACTTC.

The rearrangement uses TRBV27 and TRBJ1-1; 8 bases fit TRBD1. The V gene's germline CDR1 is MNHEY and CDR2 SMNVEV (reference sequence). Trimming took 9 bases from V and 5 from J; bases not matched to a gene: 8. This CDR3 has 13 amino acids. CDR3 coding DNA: TGTGCCAGTGGACAGGGCAGGAGGACTGAAGCTTTCTTT. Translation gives CASGQGRRTEAFF.

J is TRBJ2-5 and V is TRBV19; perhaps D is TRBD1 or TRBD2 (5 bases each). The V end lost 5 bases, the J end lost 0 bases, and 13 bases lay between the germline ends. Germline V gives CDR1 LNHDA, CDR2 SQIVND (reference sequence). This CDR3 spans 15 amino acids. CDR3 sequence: CASSVGPLYQETQYF. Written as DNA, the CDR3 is TGTGCCAGTAGTGTGGGACCTCTGTACCAAGAGACCCAGTACTTC.

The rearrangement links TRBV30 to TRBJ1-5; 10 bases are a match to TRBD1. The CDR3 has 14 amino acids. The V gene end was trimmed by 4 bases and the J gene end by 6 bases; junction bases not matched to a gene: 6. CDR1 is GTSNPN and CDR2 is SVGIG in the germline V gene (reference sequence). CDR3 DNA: TGTGCCTGGAACATTGGGGACAGGGGTCAGCCCCAGCATTTT. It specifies CAWNIGDRGQPQHF.

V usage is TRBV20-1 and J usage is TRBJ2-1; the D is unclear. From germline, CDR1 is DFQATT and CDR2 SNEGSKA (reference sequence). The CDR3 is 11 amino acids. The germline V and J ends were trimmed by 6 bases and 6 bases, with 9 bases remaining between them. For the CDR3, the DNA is TGCAGTGCAAAATGGATCAATGAGCAGTTCTTC. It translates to CSAKWINEQFF.

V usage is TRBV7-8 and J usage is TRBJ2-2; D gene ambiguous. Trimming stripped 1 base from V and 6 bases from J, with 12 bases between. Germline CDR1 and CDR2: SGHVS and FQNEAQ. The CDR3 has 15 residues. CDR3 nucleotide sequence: TGTGCCAGCAGCTTAGTAGCCATCCGTGCCGGGGAGCTGTTTTTT. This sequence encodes CASSLVAIRAGELFF.

In DNA, the CDR3 is TGTGCCAGCAGTTTATTAGCGGGGCCTACCTACGAGCAGTACTTC. As protein: CASSLLAGPTYEQYF. V is TRBV28 and J is TRBJ2-7; 8 bases match TRBD2. Germline CDR1 MDHEN, CDR2 SYDVKM. V dropped 1 base and J dropped 2; count of bases not matched to a gene: 4. The CDR3 contains 15 residues.

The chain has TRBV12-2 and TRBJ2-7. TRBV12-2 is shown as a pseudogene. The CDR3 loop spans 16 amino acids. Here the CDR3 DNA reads TGTGCAAGTCGCCTAAAGGGTTTCCACGGCCGGGTGGAGCAGTACTTC. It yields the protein CASRLKGFHGRVEQYF.

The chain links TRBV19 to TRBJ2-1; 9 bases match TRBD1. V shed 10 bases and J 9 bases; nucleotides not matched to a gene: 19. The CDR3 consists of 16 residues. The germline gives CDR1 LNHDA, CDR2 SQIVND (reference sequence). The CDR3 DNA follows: TGTGCCACCTCACCCTCGGACAGGGGATTTTGGCGTGAGCAGTTCTTC. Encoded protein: CATSPSDRGFWREQFF.

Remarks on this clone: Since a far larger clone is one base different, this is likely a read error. The CDR3 DNA sequence: TGTGCCAGCAGCTCGACAGGGAACTATGGCTACACCTTC. As protein: CASSSTGNYGYTF. The chain has TRBV11-2 and TRBJ1-2; 7 bases are shared with TRBD1. The CDR3 covers 13 residues. The germline V gene encodes CDR1 SGHAT and CDR2 FQNNGV. V lost 4 bases to trimming and J lost 2 bases; unmatched junction nucleotides: 1.

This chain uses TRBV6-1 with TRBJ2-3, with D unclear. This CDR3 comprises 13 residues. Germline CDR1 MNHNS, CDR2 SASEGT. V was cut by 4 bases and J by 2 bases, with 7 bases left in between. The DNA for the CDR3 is TGTGCCAGCAGTGTTCGCCACACAGATACGCAGTATTTT. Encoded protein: CASSVRHTDTQYF.

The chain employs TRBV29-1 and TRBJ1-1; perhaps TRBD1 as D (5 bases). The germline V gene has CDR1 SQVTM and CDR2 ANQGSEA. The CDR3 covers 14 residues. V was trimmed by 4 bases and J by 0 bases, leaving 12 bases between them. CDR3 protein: CSVAWSGMNTEAFF. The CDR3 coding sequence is TGCAGCGTTGCGTGGTCAGGGATGAACACTGAAGCTTTCTTT.

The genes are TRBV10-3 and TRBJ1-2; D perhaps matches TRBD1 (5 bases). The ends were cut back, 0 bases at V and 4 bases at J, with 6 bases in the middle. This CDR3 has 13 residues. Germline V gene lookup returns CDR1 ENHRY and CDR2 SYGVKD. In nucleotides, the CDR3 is TGTGCCATCAGTGAGTCTGACAGCTATGGCTACACCTTC. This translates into CAISESDSYGYTF.

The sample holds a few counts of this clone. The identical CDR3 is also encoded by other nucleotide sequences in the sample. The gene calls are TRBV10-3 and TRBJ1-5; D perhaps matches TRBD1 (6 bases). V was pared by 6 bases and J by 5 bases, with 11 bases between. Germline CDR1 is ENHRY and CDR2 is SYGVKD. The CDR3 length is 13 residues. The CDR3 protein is CAISPDSDQPQHF. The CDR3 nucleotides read TGTGCCATCAGCCCGGACAGTGATCAGCCCCAGCATTTT.

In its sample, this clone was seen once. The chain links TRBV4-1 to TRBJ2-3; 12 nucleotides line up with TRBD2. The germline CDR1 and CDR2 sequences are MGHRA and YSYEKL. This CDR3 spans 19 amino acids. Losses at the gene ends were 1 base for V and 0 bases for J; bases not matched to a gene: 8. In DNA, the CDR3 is TGCGCCAGCAGCCAAGCGACTAGCGGGAGAGAGTGGAGCACAGATACGCAGTATTTT. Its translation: CASSQATSGREWSTDTQYF.

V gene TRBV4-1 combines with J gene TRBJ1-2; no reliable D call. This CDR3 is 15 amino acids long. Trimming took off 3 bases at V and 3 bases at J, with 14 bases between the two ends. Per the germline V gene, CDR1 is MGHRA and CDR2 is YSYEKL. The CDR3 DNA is TGCGCCAGCAGCCATGCCGGAAGGGCCGACTATGGCTACACCTTC. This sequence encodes CASSHAGRADYGYTF.